This TCR beta chain originates from a study of blood T cell repertoires in COVID-19. Across the whole study: COVID-19 samples collected from the United States, Italy and Spain covered acute and convalescent phases. T cells, B-cell-depleted T cells, or PBMCs supplied cDNA or gDNA.

CDR1 MNHEY and CDR2 SVGEGT come from the germline V gene. V was clipped by 4 bases and J by 0 bases; unmatched bases: 13. This CDR3 comprises 18 residues. Original data processing: Counts of nucleated cells, estimated from reference gene primer amplification, were obtained. Data came from immunoSEQ multiplex PCR; TCRdb stores just in-frame clones and leaves some out. For V, J and clone size, that table is used; D and trimming come from the DNA. The sample records a few hundred thousand clones, about four fifths being singletons. The TCR sequence derives from a woman younger than 35 with acute or convalescent COVID-19. The rearrangement links TRBV6-2 or TRBV6-3 to TRBJ2-7, with 9 bases matching TRBD2. Sequencing input: peripheral blood. The CDR3 is CASSLTTQTSGRSYEQYF. CDR3 sequence (DNA): TGTGCCAGCAGTTTGACGACACAGACTAGCGGACGCTCCTACGAGCAGTACTTC.